This entry lists 9 T cell receptor beta chains sequenced from one sample in a study of cytomegalovirus exposure and HLA in healthy donors (dated by TCRdb to about 2017). Library generation was performed with the immunoSEQ multiplex PCR assay. A mixture of 60 forward primers for TCR Vbeta segments and 13 reverse primers for TCR Jbeta segments was used in the multiplex PCR. This immuneACCESS table, as held by TCRdb, lists in-frame sequences with V and J called but not all clones. Of the missing ones, under half trace to an unresolved V gene in checked studies; the others have no known cause. The sample table shows roughly 99,000 clones, and 77% are seen once. The top ten constitute 4.2% of the sample. The specimen sequenced was PBMCs. All receptors come from a male donor in good health and CMV-seronegative.

This clone was seen a few times. The chain is built from TRBV7-6 and TRBJ2-7; TRBD2 is a possible D gene (6 bases). The CDR3 is 15 amino acids. The V and J ends lost 2 bases and 0 bases respectively, with 11 bases between them. The germline V gene encodes CDR1 SGHVS and CDR2 FNYEAQ. CDR3 in amino acids: CASSLRSGPSYEQYF. The CDR3 DNA sequence: TGTGCCAGCAGCTTAAGGAGCGGGCCCTCCTACGAGCAGTACTTC. The full variable domain, its missing parts supplied by reference TRBV7-6 and TRBJ2-7, is GAGVSQSPRYKVTKRGQDVALRCDPISGHVSLYWYRQALGQGPEFLTYFNYEAQQDKSGLPNDRFSAERPEGSISTLTIQRTEQRDSAMYRCASSLRSGPSYEQYFGPGTRLTVT.

This clone appeared a single time. The CDR3 region is CASNRHSNYGYTF. The CDR3 DNA is TGTGCCAGTAACAGGCATTCTAACTATGGCTACACCTTC. J is TRBJ1-2 and V is TRBV19; D might be TRBD1 (5 bases). Germline V lookup: CDR1 LNHDA, CDR2 SQIVND (reference sequence). CDR3 length: 13 amino acids. The V gene lost 7 bases and the J gene lost 0 bases, with 9 bases spanning the gap. The complete variable domain, with remaining parts taken from reference TRBV19 and TRBJ1-2, reads DGGITQSPKYLFRKEGQNVTLSCEQNLNHDAMYWYRQDPGQGLRLIYYSQIVNDFQKGDIAEGYSVSREKKESFPLTVTSAQKNPTAFYLCASNRHSNYGYTFGSGTRLTVV.

This clone was seen a few times. The chain combines TRBV6-5 with TRBJ2-5, with 7 nucleotides matching TRBD1. The J call may be incorrect, as the DNA end agrees better with TRBJ2-7. The CDR3 spans 16 residues. The germline gives CDR1 MNHEY, CDR2 SVGAGI. CDR3 in amino acids: CASSYSPGQSPYEQYF. The DNA of the CDR3 is TGTGCCAGCAGTTACTCGCCGGGACAGAGTCCCTACGAGCAGTACTTC.

This clone has just one count. V usage is TRBV5-1 and J usage is TRBJ2-1, with unresolved D. The length of the CDR3 is 16 residues. V dropped 3 bases and J dropped 2 bases, with 15 bases sitting between them. From germline, CDR1 is SGHRS and CDR2 YFSETQ. CDR3 sequence: CASSSASVLPYNEQFF. CDR3 sequence (DNA): TGCGCCAGCAGCTCCGCTTCAGTATTACCCTACAATGAGCAGTTCTTC.

This clone appeared a few times. This chain uses TRBV27 with TRBJ2-1, with 7 bases that match TRBD2. This CDR3 has 16 residues. V lost 4 bases, J lost 2 bases, and 8 bases stayed unmatched. Germline V gives CDR1 MNHEY, CDR2 SMNVEV (reference sequence). This CDR3 is CASSSIAGLTYNEQFF. The DNA of the CDR3 is TGTGCCAGCAGTTCAATAGCGGGCCTTACCTACAATGAGCAGTTCTTC.

The rearrangement joins TRBV19 to TRBJ1-1; the D is unclear. The V end lost 1 base, the J end lost 3 bases, and 6 bases lay between the germline ends. The CDR3 covers 13 residues. Germline-derived CDR1 and CDR2 are LNHDA and SQIVND (reference sequence). The CDR3 here is CASSIVSDTEAFF. In nucleotides, the CDR3 is TGTGCCAGTAGTATAGTTAGCGACACTGAAGCTTTCTTT.

The chain carries TRBV7-8 and TRBJ2-5; weak D call: TRBD2 (6 bases). Germline V CDR1 and CDR2: SGHVS, FQNEAQ. This CDR3 comprises 16 residues. Trimming stripped 0 bases from V and 4 bases from J, with 15 bases between. CDR3 region: CASSLALWRVGETQYF. In nucleotides, the CDR3 is TGTGCCAGCAGCTTAGCGTTGTGGAGGGTGGGAGAGACCCAGTACTTC.

The genes are TRBV30 and TRBJ2-7; 10 nucleotides align to TRBD1. The CDR3 totals 13 residues. The germline gives CDR1 GTSNPN, CDR2 SVGIG (reference sequence). V shed 8 bases and J 2 bases; nucleotides not matched to a gene: 6. In DNA, the CDR3 is TGTGCCAGTCCGGGGACAGGGGCCTACGAGCAGTACTTC. Its protein is CASPGTGAYEQYF.

The chain recombines TRBV4-1 with TRBJ1-2, with TRBD1 matching over 9 bases. The V gene's germline CDR1 is MGHRA and CDR2 YSYEKL. CDR3 length equals 17 residues. V lost 1 base and J lost 3; bases outside the gene matches: 9. The CDR3 nucleotides are TGCGCCAGCAGCCAAGCAGGGACAGGGTTTAAATACTATGGCTACACCTTC. It codes for CASSQAGTGFKYYGYTF.